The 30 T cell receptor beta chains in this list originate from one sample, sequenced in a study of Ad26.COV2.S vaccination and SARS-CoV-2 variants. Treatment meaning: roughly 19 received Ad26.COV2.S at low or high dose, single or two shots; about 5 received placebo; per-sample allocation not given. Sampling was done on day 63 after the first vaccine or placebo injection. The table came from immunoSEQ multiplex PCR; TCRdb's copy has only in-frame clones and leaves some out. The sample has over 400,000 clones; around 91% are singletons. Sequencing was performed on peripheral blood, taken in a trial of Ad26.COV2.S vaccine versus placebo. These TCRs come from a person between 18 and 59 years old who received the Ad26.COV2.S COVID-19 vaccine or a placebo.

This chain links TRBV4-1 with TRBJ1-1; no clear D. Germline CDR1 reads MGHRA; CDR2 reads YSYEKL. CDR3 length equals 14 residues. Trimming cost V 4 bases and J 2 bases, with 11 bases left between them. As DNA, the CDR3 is TGCGCCAGCAGCCCCCCAGCGACAAACACTGAAGCTTTCTTT. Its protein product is CASSPPATNTEAFF.

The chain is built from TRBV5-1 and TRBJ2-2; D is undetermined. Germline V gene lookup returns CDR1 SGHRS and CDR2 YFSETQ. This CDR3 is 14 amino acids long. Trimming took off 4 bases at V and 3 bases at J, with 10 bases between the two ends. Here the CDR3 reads CASSALGDTGELFF. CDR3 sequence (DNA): TGCGCCAGCAGCGCACTTGGGGACACCGGGGAGCTGTTTTTT.

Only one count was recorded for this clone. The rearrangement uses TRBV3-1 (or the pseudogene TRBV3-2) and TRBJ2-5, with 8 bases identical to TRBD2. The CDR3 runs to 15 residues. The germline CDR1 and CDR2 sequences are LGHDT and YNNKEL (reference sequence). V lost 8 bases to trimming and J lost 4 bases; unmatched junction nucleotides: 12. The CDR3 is CASGLAGSAGETQYF. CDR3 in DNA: TGTGCCAGCGGGTTAGCGGGGTCCGCGGGAGAGACCCAGTACTTC.

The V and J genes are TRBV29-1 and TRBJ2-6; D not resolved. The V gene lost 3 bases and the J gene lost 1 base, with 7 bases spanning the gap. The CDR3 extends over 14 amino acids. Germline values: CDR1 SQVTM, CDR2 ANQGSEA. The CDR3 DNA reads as TGCAGCGTTGATTTAGGGTCTGGGGCCAACGTCCTGACTTTC. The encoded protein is CSVDLGSGANVLTF.

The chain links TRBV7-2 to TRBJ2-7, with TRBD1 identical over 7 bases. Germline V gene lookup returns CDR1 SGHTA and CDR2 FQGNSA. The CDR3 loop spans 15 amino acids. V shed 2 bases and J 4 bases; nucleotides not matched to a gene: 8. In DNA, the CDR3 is TGTGCCAGCAGCTTAAGCTCTTCCAGGGGGTACGAGCAGTACTTC. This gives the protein CASSLSSSRGYEQYF.

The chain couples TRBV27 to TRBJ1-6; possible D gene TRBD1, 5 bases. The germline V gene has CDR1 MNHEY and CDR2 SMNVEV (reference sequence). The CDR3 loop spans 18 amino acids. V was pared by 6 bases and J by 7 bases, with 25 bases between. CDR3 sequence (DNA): TGTGCCAGCAGCTCTCGAATAACCTTTGGGGGAGACAATTCACCCCTCCACTTT. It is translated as CASSSRITFGGDNSPLHF.

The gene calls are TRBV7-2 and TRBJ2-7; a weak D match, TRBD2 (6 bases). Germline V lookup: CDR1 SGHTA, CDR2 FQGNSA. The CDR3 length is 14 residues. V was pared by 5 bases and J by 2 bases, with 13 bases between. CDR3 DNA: TGTGCCAGCAGCCACGGGACTGGCACCTACGAGCAGTACTTC. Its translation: CASSHGTGTYEQYF.

CDR3 in amino acids: CASSPTGMGRIQYF. The CDR3 DNA is TGTGCCAGCAGTCCGACAGGGATGGGGAGGATTCAGTACTTC. The V and J genes are TRBV28 and TRBJ2-4; a weak D match, TRBD1 (7 bases). The germline V gene encodes CDR1 MDHEN and CDR2 SYDVKM. This CDR3 region has 14 residues. The V end lost 5 bases, the J end lost 10 bases, and 18 bases lay between the germline ends.

The CDR3: CATSRGTGGSQPQHF. The DNA for the CDR3 is TGTGCCACCAGCAGGGGGACAGGGGGGAGTCAGCCCCAGCATTTT. The chain employs TRBV15 and TRBJ1-5; 11 bases agree with TRBD1. Germline V gene lookup returns CDR1 LNHNV and CDR2 YYDKDF (reference sequence). V shed 3 bases, J shed 6 bases, and the junction held 4 bases outside the gene matches. The CDR3 sequence is 15 residues long.

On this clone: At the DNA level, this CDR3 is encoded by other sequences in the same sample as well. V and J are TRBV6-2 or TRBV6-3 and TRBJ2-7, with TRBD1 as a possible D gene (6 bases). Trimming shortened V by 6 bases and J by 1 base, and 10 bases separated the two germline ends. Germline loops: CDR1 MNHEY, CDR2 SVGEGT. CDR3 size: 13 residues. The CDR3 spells CASSRGGSYEQYF. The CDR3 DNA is TGTGCCAGCAGCCGAGGGGGTTCCTACGAGCAGTACTTC.

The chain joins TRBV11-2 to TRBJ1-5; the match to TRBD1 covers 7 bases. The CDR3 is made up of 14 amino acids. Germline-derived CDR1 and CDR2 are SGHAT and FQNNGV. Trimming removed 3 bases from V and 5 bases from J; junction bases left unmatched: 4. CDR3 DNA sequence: TGTGCCAGCAGCTTCGACAGGGCGGATCAGCCCCAGCATTTT. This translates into CASSFDRADQPQHF.

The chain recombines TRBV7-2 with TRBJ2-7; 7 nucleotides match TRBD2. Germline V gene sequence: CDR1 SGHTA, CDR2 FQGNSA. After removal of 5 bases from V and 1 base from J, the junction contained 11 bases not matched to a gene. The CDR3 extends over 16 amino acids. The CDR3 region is CASSERAGSPSYEQYF. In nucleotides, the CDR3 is TGTGCCAGCAGCGAGAGAGCGGGAAGCCCTTCCTACGAGCAGTACTTC.

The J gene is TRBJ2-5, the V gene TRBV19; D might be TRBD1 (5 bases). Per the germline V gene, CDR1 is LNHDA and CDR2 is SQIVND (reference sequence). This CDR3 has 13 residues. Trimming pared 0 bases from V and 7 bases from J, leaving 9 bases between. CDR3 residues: CASSIDRAGTQYF. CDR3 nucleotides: TGTGCCAGTAGTATAGACAGGGCAGGGACCCAGTACTTC.

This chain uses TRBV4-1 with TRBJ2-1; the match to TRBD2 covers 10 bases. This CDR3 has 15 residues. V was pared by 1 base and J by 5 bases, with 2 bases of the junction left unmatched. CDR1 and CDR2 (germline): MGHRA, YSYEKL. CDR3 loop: CASSQVAGGNNEQFF. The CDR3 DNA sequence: TGCGCCAGCAGCCAAGTAGCGGGAGGAAACAATGAGCAGTTCTTC.

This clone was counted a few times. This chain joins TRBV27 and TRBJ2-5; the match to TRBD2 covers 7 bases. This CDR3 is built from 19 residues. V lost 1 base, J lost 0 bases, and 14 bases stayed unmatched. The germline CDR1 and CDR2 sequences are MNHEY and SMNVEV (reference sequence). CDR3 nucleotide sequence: TGTGCCAGCAGTTTATACCCCCCCGAGAGGGGAGGGTACCAAGAGACCCAGTACTTC. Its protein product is CASSLYPPERGGYQETQYF.

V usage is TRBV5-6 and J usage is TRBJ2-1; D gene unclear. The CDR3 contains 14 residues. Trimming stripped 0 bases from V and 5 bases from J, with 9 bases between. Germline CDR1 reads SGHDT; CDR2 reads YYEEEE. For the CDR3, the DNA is TGTGCCAGCAGCTTGGTCTCAGGAAACAATGAGCAGTTCTTC. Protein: CASSLVSGNNEQFF.

The CDR3: CASSPRSGADSYNEQFF. For the CDR3, the DNA is TGTGCCAGCTCACCGAGATCAGGGGCCGACTCCTACAATGAGCAGTTCTTC. V is TRBV18 and J is TRBJ2-1; D is perhaps TRBD1 (6 bases). The CDR3 totals 17 residues. CDR1 and CDR2 from the germline V gene are KGHSH and LQKENI. V lost 3 bases to trimming and J lost 0 bases, with 15 bases between them.

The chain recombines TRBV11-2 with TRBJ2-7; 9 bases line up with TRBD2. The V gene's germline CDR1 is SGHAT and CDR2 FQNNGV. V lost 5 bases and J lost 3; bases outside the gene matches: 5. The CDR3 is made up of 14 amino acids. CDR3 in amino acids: CASSGSGRGYEQYF. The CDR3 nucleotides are TGTGCCAGCAGCGGTAGCGGGAGAGGCTACGAGCAGTACTTC.

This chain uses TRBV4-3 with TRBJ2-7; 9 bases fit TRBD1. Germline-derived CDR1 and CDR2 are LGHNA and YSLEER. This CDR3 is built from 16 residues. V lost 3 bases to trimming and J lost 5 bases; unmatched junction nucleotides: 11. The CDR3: CASSQDPGTGSHEQYF. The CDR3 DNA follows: TGCGCCAGCAGCCAGGATCCCGGGACAGGGTCCCACGAGCAGTACTTC.

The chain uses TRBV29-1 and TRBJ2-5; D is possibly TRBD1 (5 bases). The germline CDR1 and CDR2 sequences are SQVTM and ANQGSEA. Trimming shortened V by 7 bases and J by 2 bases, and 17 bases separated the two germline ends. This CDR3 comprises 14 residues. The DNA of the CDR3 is TGCAGCGGACAGCCAACAATACAGCAAGAGACCCAGTACTTC. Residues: CSGQPTIQQETQYF.

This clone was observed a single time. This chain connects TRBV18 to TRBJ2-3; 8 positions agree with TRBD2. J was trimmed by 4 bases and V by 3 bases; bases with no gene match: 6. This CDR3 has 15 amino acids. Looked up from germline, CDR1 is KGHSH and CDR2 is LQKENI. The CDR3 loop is CASSPRSGNADTQYF. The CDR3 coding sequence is TGTGCCAGCTCACCGCGTAGCGGGAATGCAGATACGCAGTATTTT.

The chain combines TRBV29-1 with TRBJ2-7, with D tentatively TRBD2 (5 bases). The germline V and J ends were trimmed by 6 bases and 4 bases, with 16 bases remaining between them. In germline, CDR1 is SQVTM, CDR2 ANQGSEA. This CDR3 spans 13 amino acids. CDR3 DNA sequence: TGCAGCGTCGGACTGGACTGGGAGTACGAGCAGTACTTC. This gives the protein CSVGLDWEYEQYF.

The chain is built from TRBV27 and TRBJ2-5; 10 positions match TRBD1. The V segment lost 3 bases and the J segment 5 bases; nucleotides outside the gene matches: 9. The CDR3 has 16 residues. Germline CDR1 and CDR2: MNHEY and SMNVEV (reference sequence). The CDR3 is CASSFVPDRGHETQYF. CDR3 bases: TGTGCCAGCAGTTTCGTCCCTGACAGGGGGCATGAGACCCAGTACTTC.

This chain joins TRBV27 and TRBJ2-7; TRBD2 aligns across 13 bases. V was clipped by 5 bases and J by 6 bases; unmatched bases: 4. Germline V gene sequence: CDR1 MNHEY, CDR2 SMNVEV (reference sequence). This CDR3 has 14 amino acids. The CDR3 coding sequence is TGTGCCAGCAGTCCAGGACTAGCGGGAGTCGAGCAGTACTTC. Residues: CASSPGLAGVEQYF.

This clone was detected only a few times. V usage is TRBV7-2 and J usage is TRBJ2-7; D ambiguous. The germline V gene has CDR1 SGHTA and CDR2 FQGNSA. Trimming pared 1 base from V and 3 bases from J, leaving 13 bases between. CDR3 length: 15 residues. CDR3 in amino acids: CASSLGDPTLYEQYF. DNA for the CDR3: TGTGCCAGCAGCTTAGGTGATCCAACCCTCTACGAGCAGTACTTC.

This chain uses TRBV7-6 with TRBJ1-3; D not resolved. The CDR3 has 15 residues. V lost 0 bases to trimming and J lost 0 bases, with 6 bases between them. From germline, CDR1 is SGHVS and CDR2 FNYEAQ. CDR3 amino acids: CASSLASRSGNTIYF. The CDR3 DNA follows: TGTGCCAGCAGCTTAGCATCCCGCTCTGGAAACACCATATATTTT.

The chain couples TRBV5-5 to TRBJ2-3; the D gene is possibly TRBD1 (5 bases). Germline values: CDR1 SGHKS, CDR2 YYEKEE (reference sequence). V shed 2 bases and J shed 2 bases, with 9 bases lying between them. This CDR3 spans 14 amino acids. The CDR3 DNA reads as TGTGCCAGCAGCTTCGACAGTCCCACAGATACGCAGTATTTT. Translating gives CASSFDSPTDTQYF.

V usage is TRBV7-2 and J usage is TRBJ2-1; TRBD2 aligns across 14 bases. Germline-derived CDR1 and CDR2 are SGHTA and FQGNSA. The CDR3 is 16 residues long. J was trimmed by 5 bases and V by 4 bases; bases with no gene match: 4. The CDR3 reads CASSSRTSGRNNEQFF. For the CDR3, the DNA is TGTGCCAGCAGCTCCCGGACTAGCGGGAGGAACAATGAGCAGTTCTTC.

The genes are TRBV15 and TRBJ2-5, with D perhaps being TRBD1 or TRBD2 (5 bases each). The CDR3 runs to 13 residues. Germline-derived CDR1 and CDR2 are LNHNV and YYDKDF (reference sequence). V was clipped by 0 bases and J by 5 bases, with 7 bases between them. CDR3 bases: TGTGCCACCAGCAGAGATGAGGGGGAGACCCAGTACTTC. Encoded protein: CATSRDEGETQYF.

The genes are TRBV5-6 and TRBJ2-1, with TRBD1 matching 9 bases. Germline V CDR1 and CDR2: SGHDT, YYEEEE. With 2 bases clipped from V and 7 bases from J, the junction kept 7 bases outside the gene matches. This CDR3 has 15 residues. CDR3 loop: CASSFTGQGMNEQFF. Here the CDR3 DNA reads TGTGCCAGCAGCTTTACGGGACAGGGAATGAATGAGCAGTTCTTC. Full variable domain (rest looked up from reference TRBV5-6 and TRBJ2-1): DAGVTQSPTHLIKTRGQQVTLRCSPKSGHDTVSWYQQALGQGPQFIFQYYEEEERQRGNFPDRFSGHQFPNYSSELNVNALLLGDSALYLCASSFTGQGMNEQFFGPGTRLTVL.